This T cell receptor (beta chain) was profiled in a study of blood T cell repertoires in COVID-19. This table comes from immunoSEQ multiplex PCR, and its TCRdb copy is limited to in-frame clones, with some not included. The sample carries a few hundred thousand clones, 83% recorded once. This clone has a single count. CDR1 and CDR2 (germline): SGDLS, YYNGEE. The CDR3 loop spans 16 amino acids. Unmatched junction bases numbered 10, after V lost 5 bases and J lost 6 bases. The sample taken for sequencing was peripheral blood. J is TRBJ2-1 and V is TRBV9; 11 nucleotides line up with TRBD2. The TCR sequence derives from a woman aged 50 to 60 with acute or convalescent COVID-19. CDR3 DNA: TGTGCCAGCAGTTCGCTTCCGGGACTAGCGGCCAATGAGCAGTTCTTC. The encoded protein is CASSSLPGLAANEQFF.